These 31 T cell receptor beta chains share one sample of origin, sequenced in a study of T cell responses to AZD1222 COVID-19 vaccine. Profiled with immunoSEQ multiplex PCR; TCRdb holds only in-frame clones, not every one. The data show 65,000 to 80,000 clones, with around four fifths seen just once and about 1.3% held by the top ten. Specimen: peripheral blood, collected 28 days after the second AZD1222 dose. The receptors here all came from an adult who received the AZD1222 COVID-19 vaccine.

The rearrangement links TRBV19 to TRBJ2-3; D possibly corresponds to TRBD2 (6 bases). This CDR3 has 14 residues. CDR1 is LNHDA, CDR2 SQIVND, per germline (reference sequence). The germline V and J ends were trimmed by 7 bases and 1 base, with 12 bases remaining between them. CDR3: CASTAGIRTDTQYF. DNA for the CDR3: TGTGCCAGTACGGCGGGAATTCGCACAGATACGCAGTATTTT.

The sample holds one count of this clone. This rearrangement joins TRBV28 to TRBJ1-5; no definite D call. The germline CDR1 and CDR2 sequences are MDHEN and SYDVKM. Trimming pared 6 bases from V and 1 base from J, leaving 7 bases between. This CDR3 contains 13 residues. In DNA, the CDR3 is TGTGCCAGCAGGGTCGGAAGCAATCAGCCCCAGCATTTT. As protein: CASRVGSNQPQHF.

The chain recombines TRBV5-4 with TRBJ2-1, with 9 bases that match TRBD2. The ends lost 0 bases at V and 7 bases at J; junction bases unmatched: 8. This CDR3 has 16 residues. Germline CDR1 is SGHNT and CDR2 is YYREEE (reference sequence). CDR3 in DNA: TGTGCCAGCAGCTTGGATTGGCTAGCGGGGACAAATGAGCAGTTCTTC. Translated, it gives CASSLDWLAGTNEQFF.

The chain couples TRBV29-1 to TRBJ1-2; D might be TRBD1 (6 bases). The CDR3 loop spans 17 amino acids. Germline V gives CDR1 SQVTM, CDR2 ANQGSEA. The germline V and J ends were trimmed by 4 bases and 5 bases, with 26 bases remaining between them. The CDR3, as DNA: TGCAGCGTTGGCCCGAACACGCTTGACAGGACCTCATATGGCTACACCTTC. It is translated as CSVGPNTLDRTSYGYTF. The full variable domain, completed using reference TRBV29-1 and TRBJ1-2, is SAVISQKPSRDICQRGTSLTIQCQVDSQVTMMFWYRQQPGQSLTLIATANQGSEATYESGFVIDKFPISRPNLTFSTLTVSNMSPEDSSIYLCSVGPNTLDRTSYGYTFGSGTRLTVV.

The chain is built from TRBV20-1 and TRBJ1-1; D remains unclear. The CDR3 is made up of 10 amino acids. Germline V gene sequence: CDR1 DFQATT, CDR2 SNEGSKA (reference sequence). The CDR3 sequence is CTPENTEAFF. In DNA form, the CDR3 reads TGCACCCCAGAGAACACTGAAGCTTTCTTT.

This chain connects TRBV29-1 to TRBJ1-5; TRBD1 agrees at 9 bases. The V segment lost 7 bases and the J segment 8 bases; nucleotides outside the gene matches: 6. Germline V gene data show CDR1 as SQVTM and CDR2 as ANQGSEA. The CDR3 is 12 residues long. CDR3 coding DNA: TGCAGCGCTGTGACAGGGGGGGAGCCCCAGCATTTT. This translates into CSAVTGGEPQHF.

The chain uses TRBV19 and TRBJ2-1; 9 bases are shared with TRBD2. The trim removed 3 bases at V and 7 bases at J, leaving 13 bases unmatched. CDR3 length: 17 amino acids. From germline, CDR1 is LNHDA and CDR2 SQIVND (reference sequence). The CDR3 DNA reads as TGTGCCAGTAGTATCCTGACTAGCGGCGATTTGAGTAATGAGCAGTTCTTC. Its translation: CASSILTSGDLSNEQFF.

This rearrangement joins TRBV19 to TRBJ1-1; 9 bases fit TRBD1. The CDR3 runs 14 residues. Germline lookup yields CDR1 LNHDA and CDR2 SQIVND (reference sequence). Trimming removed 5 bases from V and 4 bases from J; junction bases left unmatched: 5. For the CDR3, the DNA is TGTGCCAGTAGTTTGGGACAGGGTGTCACTGAAGCTTTCTTT. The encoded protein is CASSLGQGVTEAFF.

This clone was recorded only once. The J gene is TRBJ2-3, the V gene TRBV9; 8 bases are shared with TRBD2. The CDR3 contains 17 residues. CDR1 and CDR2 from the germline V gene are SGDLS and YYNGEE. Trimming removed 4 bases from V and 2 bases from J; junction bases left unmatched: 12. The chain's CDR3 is CASSPWTSPTLTDTQYF. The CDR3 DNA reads TGTGCCAGCAGCCCCTGGACTAGCCCGACCCTCACAGATACGCAGTATTTT.

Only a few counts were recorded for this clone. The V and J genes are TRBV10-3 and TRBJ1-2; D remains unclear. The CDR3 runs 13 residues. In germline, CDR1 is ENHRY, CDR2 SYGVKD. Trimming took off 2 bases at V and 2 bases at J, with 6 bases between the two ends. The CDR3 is CAISERTNYGYTF. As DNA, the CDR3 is TGTGCCATCAGTGAGAGGACCAACTATGGCTACACCTTC.

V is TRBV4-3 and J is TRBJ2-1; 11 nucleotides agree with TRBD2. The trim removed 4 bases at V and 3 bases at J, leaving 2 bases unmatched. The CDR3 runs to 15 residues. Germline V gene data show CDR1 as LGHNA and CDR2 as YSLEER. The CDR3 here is CASSLSGRDYNEQFF. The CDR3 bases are TGCGCCAGCAGCCTTAGCGGGAGGGACTACAATGAGCAGTTCTTC.

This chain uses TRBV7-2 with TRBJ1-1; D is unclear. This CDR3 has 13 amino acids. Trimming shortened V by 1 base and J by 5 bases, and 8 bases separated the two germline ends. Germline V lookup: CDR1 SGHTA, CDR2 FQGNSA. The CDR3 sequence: CASSLGSRTEAFF. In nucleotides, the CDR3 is TGTGCCAGCAGCTTAGGCTCGAGGACTGAAGCTTTCTTT.

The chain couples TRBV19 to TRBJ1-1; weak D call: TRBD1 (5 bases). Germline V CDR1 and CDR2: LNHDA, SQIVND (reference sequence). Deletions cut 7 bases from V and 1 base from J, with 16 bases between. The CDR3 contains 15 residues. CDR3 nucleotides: TGTGCCAGTACCCGGGGGAGCCAGGCGAACACTGAAGCTTTCTTT. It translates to CASTRGSQANTEAFF.

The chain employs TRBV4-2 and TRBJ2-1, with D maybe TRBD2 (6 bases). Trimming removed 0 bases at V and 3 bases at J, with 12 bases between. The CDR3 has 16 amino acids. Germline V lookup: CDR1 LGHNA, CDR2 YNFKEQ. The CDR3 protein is CASSQEVSGYYNEQFF. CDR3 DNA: TGTGCCAGCAGCCAAGAGGTCAGCGGGTACTACAATGAGCAGTTCTTC.

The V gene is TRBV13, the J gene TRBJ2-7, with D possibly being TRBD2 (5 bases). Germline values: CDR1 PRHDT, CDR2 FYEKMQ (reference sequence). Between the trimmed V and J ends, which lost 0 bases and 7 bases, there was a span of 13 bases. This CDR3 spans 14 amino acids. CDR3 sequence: CASSLGQSSREQYF. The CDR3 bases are TGTGCCAGCAGCTTAGGCCAGTCTAGCAGAGAGCAGTACTTC.

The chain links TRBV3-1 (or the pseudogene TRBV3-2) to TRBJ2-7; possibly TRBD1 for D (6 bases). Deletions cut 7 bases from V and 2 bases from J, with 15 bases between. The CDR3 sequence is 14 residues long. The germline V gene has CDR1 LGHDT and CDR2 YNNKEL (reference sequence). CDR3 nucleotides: TGTGCCAGCACCCATCAGGGGTATCCCTACGAGCAGTACTTC. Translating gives CASTHQGYPYEQYF.

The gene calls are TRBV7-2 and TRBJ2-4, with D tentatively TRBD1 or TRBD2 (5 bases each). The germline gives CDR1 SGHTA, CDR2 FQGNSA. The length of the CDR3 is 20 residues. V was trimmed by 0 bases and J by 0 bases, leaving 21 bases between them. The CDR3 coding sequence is TGTGCCAGCAGCTTAGCCCCTCCCTCGTACGGGGCACTAGCCAAAAACATTCAGTACTTC. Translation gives CASSLAPPSYGALAKNIQYF.

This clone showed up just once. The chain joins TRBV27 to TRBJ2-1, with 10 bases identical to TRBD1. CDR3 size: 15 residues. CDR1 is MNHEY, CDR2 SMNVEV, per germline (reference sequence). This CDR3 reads CYAGTGASVGGQQFF. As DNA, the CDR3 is TGTTATGCGGGGACAGGGGCTTCGGTAGGTGGACAGCAGTTCTTC.

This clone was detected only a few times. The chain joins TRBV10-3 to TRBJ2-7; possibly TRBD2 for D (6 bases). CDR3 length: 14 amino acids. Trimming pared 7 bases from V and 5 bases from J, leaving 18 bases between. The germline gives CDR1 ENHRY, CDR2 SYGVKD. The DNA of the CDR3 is TGTGCCATCACCGGGAGTGGATACGGTGACGAGCAGTACTTC. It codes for CAITGSGYGDEQYF.

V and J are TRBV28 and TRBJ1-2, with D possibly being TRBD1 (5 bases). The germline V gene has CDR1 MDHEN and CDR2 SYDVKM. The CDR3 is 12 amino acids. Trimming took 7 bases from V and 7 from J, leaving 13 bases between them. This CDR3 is CASTTWGGGYTF. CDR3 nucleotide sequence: TGTGCCAGCACCACCTGGGGGGGTGGCTACACCTTC.

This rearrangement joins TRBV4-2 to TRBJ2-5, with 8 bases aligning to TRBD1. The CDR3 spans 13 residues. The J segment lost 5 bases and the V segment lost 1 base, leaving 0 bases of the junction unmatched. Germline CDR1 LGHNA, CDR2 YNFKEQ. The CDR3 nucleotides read TGTGCCAGCAGCCAAGGACAGGGGGAGACCCAGTACTTC. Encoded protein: CASSQGQGETQYF.

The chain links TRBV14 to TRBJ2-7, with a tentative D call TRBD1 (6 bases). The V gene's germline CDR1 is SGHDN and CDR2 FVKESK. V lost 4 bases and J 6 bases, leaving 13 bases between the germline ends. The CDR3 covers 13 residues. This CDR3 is CASSPGHGGEQYF. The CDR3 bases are TGTGCCAGCAGCCCGGGACACGGTGGCGAGCAGTACTTC.

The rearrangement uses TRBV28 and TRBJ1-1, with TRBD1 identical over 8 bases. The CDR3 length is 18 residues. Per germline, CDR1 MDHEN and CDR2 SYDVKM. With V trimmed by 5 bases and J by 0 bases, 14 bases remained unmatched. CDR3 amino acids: CASSVGRQGARVNTEAFF. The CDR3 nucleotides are TGTGCCAGCAGTGTCGGCCGCCAGGGGGCTAGGGTGAACACTGAAGCTTTCTTT. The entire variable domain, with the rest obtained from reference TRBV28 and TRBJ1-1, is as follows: DVKVTQSSRYLVKRTGEKVFLECVQDMDHENMFWYRQDPGLGLRLIYFSYDVKMKEKGDIPEGYSVSREKKERFSLILESASTNQTSMYLCASSVGRQGARVNTEAFFGQGTRLTVV.

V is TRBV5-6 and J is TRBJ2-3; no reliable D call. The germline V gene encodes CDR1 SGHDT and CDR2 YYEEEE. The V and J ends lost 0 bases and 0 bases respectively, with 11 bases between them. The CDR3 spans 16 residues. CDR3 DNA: TGTGCCAGCAGCTTGGTTCCGCGGCAAAGCACAGATACGCAGTATTTT. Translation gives CASSLVPRQSTDTQYF.

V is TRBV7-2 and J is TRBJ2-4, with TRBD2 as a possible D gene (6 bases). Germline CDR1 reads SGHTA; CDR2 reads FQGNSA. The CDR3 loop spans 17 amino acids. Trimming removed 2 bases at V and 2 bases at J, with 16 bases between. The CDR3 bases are TGTGCCAGCAGCTTAAATCCAGTCGGGAGCCCCAAAAACATTCAGTACTTC. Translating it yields CASSLNPVGSPKNIQYF.

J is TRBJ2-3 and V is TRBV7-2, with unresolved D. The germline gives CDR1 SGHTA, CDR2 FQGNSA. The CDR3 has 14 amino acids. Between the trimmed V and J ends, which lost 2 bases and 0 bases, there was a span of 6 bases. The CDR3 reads CASSLSPSTDTQYF. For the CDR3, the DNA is TGTGCCAGCAGCTTATCTCCTAGCACAGATACGCAGTATTTT.

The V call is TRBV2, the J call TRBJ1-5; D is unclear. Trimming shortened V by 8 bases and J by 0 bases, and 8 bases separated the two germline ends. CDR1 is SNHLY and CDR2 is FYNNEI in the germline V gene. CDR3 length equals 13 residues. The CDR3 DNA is TGTGCCAGCGGAAAGGATAGCAATCAGCCCCAGCATTTT. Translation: CASGKDSNQPQHF.

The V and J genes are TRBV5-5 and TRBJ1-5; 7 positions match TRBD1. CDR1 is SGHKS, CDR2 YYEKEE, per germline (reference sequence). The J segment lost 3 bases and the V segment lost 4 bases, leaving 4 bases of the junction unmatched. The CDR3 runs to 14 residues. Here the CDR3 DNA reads TGTGCCAGCAGCCTACAGGGGCACAATCAGCCCCAGCATTTT. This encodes CASSLQGHNQPQHF.

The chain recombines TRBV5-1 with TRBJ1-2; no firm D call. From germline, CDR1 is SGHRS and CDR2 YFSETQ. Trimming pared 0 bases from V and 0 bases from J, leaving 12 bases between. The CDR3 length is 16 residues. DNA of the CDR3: TGCGCCAGCAGCTTGGATACCGGAAGAGCTAACTATGGCTACACCTTC. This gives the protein CASSLDTGRANYGYTF. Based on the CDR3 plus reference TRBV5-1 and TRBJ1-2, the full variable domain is KAGVTQTPRYLIKTRGQQVTLSCSPISGHRSVSWYQQTPGQGLQFLFEYFSETQRNKGNFPGRFSGRQFSNSRSEMNVSTLELGDSALYLCASSLDTGRANYGYTFGSGTRLTVV.

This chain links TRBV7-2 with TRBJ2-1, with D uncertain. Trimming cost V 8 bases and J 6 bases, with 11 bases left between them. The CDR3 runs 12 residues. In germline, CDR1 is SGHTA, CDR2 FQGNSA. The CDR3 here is CASRRLSNEQFF. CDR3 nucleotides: TGTGCCAGCCGACGGCTAAGCAATGAGCAGTTCTTC.

In nucleotides, the CDR3 is TGCAGTGTGCAAAGGGGCCCGAACACTGAAGCTTTCTTT. Protein product: CSVQRGPNTEAFF. The chain is built from TRBV29-1 and TRBJ1-1; D possibly corresponds to TRBD1 (5 bases). Germline CDR1 and CDR2: SQVTM and ANQGSEA. The CDR3 sequence is 13 residues long.